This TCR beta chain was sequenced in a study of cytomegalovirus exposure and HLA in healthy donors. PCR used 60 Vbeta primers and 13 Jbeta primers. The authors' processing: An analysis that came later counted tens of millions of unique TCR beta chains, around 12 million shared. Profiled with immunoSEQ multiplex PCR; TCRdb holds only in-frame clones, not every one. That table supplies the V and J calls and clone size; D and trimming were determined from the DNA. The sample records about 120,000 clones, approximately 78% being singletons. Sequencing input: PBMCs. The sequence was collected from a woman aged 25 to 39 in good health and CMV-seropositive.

CDR3: CASFGGGSITKGQFF. CDR3 DNA: TGTGCCAGCTTCGGCGGGGGATCTATTACCAAAGGGCAGTTCTTC. This sequence joins TRBV2 and TRBJ2-1, with 7 bases fitting TRBD2. Germline lookup yields CDR1 SNHLY and CDR2 FYNNEI. V dropped 8 bases and J dropped 12; count of bases not matched to a gene: 19. The CDR3 sequence is 15 residues long.